This paragraph reports one T cell receptor beta chain. CDR1 and CDR2 from the germline V gene are SGHRS and YFSETQ. The CDR3 sequence is 14 residues long. V lost 4 bases, J lost 2 bases, and 12 bases lay in between. Per the original methods: Estimation of nucleated cell counts relied on the amplification of reference gene primers. Only in-frame clones appear in the TCRdb table, and some are missing; sequencing was by immunoSEQ multiplex PCR. The DNA gave D and trimming, while V, J and clone size come from that table. The sample shows 25,000 to 35,000 clones, 85% of them seen only once. This sample was taken from a study of blood T cell repertoires in COVID-19. Study-wide background: The study drew acute and convalescent COVID-19 samples from the United States, Italy and Spain. In each case, the material was cDNA or gDNA derived from T cells, B-cell-depleted T cells, or PBMCs.

This TCR was sampled from a human donor in a cohort sampled during active COVID-19. The chain combines TRBV5-1 with TRBJ2-5, with a tentative D call TRBD1 (6 bases). Sequenced sample: peripheral blood. CDR3 nucleotides: TGCGCCAGCAGCCCCTACGGACAGCAAGAGACCCAGTACTTC. Protein: CASSPYGQQETQYF.